The present T cell receptor (delta chain) was sequenced within a study of gamma-delta T cells after stem cell transplantation. The CDR3 length is 20 residues. V was cut by 1 base and J by 1 base, with 19 bases left in between. From germline, CDR1 is GEAIGNYY and CDR2 EKD. TCRdb ran CATT on the RT-PCR reads. The table records 550 to 600 delta-chain clones, about 16% of them present only once. This receptor was taken from a human donor. It is not recorded whose cells these are; they may come from a transplant donor. The chain couples TRDV2 to TRDJ3; D is ambiguous. Sequenced sample: gamma-delta T cells. Written as DNA, the CDR3 is TGTGCCTGTGACACAATTTCAGCATCAAAAGGATCCTGGGACACCCGACAGATGTTTTTC. Residues: CACDTISASKGSWDTRQMFF.